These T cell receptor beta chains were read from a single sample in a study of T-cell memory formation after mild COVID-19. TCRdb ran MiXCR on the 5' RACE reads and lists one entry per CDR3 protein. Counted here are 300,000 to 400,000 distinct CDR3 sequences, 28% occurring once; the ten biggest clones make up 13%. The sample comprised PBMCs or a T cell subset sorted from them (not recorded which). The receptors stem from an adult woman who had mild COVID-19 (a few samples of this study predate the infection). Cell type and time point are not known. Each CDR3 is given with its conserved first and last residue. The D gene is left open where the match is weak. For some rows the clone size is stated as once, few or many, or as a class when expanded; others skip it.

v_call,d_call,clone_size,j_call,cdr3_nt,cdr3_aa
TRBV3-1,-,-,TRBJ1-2,TGTGCCAGCAGTACCCGACAGTCCTATGGCTACACCTTC,CASSTRQSYGYTF
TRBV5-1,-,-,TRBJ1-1,TGCGCCAGCAACGGAAAAACTGAAGCTTTCTTT,CASNGKTEAFF
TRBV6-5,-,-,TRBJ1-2,TGTGCCAGCAGTTACGGGCGGTATAACTATGGCTACACCTTC,CASSYGRYNYGYTF
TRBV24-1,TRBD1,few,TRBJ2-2,TGTGCCACCAGTGGGGGGACAGCGAACACCGGGGAGCTGTTTTTT,CATSGGTANTGELFF
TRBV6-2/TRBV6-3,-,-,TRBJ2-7,TGTGCCAGCAGTTTCCCGAGGGAGGCAGGCCGTAACTCCTACGAGCAGTACTTC,CASSFPREAGRNSYEQYF
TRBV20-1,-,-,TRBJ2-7,TGCAGTGCTAGAGATTATGCGGGCTCTGACGACTACGAGCAGTACTTC,CSARDYAGSDDYEQYF
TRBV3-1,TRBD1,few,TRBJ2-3,TGTGCCAGCAGCCTCCGACAGGGCCGTCAAGATACGCAGTATTTT,CASSLRQGRQDTQYF
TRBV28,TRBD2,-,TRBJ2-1,TGTGCCAGCAGCCCCGTCGGACTAGCGGGGGACAATGAGCAGTTCTTC,CASSPVGLAGDNEQFF
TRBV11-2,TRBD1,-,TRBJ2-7,TGTGCCAGCAGCTCCATCAACAGGGGCCCCTACGAGCAGTACTTC,CASSSINRGPYEQYF
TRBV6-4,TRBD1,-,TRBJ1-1,TGTGCCAGTCCGAGGTACTCGGACAGGGTTTACACTGAAGCTTTCTTT,CASPRYSDRVYTEAFF